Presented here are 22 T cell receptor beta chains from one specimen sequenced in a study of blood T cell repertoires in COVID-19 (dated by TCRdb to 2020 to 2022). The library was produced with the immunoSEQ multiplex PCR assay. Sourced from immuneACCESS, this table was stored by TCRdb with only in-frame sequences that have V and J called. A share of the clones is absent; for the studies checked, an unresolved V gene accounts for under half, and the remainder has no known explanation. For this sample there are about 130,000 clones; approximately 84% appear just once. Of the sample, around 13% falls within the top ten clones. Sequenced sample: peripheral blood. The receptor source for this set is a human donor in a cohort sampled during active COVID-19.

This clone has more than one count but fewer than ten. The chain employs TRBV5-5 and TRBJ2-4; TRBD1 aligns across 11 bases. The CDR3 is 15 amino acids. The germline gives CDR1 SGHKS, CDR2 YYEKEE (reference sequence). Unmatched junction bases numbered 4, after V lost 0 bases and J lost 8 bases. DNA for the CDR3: TGTGCCAGCAGCTTGGCTGGACAGGGGGCCGACATTCAGTACTTC. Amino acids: CASSLAGQGADIQYF.

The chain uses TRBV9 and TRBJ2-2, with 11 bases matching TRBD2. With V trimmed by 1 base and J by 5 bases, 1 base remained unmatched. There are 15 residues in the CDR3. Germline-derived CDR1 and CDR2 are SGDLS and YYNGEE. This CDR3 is CASSVLAGGTGELFF. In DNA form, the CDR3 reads TGTGCCAGCAGCGTACTAGCGGGGGGTACCGGGGAGCTGTTTTTT.

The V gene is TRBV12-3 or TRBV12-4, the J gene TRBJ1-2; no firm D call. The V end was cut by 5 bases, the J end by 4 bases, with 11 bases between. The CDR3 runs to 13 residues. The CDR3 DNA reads TGTGCCAGCAGTCCAGGTCTCGCCTATGGCTACACCTTC. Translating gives CASSPGLAYGYTF.

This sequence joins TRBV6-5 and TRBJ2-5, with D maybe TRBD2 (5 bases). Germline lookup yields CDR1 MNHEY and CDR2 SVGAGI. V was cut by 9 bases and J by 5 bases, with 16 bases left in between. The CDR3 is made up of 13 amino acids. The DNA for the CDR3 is TGTGCCAGTCGAGAAGCTCCGGGGGAGACCCAGTACTTC. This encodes CASREAPGETQYF.

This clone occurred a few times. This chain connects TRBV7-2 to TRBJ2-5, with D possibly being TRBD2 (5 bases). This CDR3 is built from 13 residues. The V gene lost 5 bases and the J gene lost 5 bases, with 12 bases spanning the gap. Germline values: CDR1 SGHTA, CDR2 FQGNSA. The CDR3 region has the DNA TGTGCCAGCAGCCTCGGACTTCGGGAGACCCAGTACTTC. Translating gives CASSLGLRETQYF.

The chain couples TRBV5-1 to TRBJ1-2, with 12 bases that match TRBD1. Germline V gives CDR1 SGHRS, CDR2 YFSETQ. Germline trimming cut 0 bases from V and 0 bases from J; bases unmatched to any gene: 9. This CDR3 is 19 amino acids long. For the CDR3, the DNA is TGCGCCAGCAGCTTGGCTCGAGGGACAGGGGGCTCTTCTAACTATGGCTACACCTTC. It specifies CASSLARGTGGSSNYGYTF.

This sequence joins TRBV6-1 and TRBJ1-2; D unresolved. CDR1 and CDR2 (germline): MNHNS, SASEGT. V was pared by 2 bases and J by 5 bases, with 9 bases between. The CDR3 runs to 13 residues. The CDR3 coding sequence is TGTGCCAGCAGTGAACAGTTAAATTATGGCTACACCTTC. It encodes CASSEQLNYGYTF.

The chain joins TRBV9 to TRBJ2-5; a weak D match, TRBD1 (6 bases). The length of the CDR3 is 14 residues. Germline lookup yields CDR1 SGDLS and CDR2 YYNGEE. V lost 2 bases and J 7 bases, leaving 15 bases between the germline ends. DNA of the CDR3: TGTGCCAGCAGCGTGGGACACGCGTCCAGGACCCAGTACTTC. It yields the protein CASSVGHASRTQYF. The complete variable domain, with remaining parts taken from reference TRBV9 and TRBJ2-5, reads DSGVTQTPKHLITATGQRVTLRCSPRSGDLSVYWYQQSLDQGLQFLIQYYNGEERAKGNILERFSAQQFPDLHSELNLSSLELGDSALYFCASSVGHASRTQYFGPGTRLLVL.

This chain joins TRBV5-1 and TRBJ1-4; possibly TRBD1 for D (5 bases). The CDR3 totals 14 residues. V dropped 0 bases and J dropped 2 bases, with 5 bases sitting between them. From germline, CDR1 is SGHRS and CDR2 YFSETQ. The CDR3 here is CASSLGQTNEKLFF. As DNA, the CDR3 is TGCGCCAGCAGCTTGGGACAGACTAATGAAAAACTGTTTTTT.

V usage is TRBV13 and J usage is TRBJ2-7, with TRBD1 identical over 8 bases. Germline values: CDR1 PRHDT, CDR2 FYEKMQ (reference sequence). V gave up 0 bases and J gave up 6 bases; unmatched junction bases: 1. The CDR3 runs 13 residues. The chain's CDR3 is CASSLGRGREQYF. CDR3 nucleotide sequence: TGTGCCAGCAGCTTAGGCAGGGGGCGCGAGCAGTACTTC.

The CDR3 sequence: CASSSPNRSSGGPMYSYNEQFF. Here the CDR3 DNA reads TGTGCCAGCAGCTCCCCAAATCGGTCTAGCGGGGGGCCTATGTACTCCTACAATGAGCAGTTCTTC. The chain combines TRBV7-8 with TRBJ2-1; the match to TRBD2 covers 11 bases. The V gene end was trimmed by 4 bases and the J gene end by 0 bases; junction bases not matched to a gene: 20. This CDR3 spans 22 amino acids. Germline V gives CDR1 SGHVS, CDR2 FQNEAQ.

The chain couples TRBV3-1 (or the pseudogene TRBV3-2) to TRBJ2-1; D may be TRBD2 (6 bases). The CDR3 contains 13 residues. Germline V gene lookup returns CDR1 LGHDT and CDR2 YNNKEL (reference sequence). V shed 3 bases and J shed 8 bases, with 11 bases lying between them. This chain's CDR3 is CASSHGRGDEQFF. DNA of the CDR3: TGTGCCAGCAGCCATGGGCGGGGCGATGAGCAGTTCTTC.

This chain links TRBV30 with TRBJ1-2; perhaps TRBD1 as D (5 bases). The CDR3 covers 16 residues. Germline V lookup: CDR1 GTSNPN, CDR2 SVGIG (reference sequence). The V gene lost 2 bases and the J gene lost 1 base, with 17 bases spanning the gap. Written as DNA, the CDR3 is TGTGCCTGGAGTAGGGGAGGGAAAAGGGATAACTATGGCTACACCTTC. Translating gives CAWSRGGKRDNYGYTF.

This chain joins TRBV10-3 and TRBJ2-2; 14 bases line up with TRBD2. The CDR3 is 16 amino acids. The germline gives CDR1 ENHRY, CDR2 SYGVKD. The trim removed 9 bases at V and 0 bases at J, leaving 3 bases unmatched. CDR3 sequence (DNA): TGTGCCATTAGGACTAGCGGGGGGACGAACACCGGGGAGCTGTTTTTT. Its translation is CAIRTSGGTNTGELFF.

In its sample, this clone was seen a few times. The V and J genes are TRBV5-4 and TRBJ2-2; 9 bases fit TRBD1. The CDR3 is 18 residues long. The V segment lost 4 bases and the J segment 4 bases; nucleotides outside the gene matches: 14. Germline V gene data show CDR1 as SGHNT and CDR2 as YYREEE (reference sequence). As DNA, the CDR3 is TGTGCCAGCAGCCCACGAATCAGCACAGGGGGCAGCACCGGGGAGCTGTTTTTT. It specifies CASSPRISTGGSTGELFF.

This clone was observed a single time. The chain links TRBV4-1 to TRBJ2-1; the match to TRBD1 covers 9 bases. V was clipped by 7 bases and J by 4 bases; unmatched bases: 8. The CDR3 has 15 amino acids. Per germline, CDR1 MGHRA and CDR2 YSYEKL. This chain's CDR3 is CASTTIGQGYNEQFF. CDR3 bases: TGCGCCAGCACAACAATAGGACAGGGGTACAATGAGCAGTTCTTC.

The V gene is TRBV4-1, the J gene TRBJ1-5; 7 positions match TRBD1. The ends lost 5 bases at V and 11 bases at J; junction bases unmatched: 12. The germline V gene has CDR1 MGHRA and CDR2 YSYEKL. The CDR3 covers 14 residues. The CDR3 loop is CASSEDRSLGSQHF. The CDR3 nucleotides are TGCGCCAGCAGCGAGGACAGGTCACTGGGATCCCAGCATTTT.

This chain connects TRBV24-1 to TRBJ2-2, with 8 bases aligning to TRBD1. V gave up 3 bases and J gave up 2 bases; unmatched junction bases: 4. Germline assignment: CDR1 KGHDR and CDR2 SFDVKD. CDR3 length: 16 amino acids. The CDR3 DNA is TGTGCCACCAGTGATCCGACAGGGGCAAACACCGGGGAGCTGTTTTTT. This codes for CATSDPTGANTGELFF.

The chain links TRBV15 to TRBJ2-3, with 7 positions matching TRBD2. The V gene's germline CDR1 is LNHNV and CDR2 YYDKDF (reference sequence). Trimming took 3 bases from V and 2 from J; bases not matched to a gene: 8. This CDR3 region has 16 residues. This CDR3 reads CATSSREGGITDTQYF. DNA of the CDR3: TGTGCCACCAGCAGCAGGGAGGGTGGTATCACAGATACGCAGTATTTT.

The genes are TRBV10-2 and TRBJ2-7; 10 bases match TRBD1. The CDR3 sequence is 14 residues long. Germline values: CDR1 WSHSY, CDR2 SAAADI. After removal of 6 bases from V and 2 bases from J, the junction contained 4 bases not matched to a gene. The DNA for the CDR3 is TGCGCCAGCAGCGCCGGGACAGGGGCCTACGAGCAGTACTTC. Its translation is CASSAGTGAYEQYF.

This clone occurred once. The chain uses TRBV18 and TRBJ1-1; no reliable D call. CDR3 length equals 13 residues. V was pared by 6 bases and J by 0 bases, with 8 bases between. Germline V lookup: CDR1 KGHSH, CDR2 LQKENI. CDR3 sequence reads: CASSEDMNTEAFF. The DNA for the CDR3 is TGTGCCAGCTCCGAGGATATGAACACTGAAGCTTTCTTT. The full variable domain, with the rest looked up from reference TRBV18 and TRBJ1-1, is NAGVMQNPRHLVRRRGQEARLRCSPMKGHSHVYWYRQLPEEGLKFMVYLQKENIIDESGMPKERFSAEFPKEGPSILRIQQVVRGDSAAYFCASSEDMNTEAFFGQGTRLTVV.

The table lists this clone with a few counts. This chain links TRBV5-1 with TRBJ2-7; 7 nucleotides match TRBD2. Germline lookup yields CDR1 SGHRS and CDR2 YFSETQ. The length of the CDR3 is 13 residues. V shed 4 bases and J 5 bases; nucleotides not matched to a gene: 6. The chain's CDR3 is CASSGEGANEQYF. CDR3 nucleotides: TGCGCCAGCAGCGGGGAGGGTGCCAACGAGCAGTACTTC.